These T cell receptor beta chains were read from a single sample in a study of tumor-infiltrating lymphocytes in primary liver carcinoma. TCRdb called the multiplex PCR reads again in MiXCR, with one record for every CDR3 protein. The sample gives about 180,000 distinct CDR3 sequences, about 60% of which show up once; roughly 76% is in the top ten. Sequencing was done on a sample of peripheral blood. These receptors originate from a man aged 40-49 years with primary liver carcinoma and hepatitis B virus infection. Both conserved end residues are part of each CDR3. A D gene is named only where the DNA matches it firmly. Not every row has a clone size; where given, it reads once, few, many or a size class.

.	.	TRBV4-2	TRBJ2-5	CASSQGTGRIAQYF	TGTGCCAGCAGCCAGGGGACGGGGCGTATTGCCCAGTACTTC
.	.	TRBV30	TRBJ2-1	CAGQFYNGQFF	TGTGCCGGGCAGTTCTACAATGGGCAATTCTTC
.	.	TRBV11-1	TRBJ2-7	CASMLTNSYEQYF	TGTGCCAGCATGTTGACTAACTCCTACGAGCAGTACTTC
.	.	TRBV12-3/TRBV12-4	TRBJ2-7	CANSTTGVYEQYF	TGTGCCAACAGCACGACAGGAGTCTACGAGCAGTACTTC
few	TRBD2	TRBV28	TRBJ2-1	CASSPAGTSGINEQFF	TGTGCCAGCAGCCCAGCGGGGACTAGCGGGATTAATGAGCAGTTCTTC
many	.	TRBV11-1	TRBJ2-1	CASSLRDGSYNEQFF	TGTGCCAGCAGCTTACGAGATGGCTCCTACAATGAGCAGTTCTTC
.	TRBD2	TRBV4-2	TRBJ2-7	CASSQEFRSGREYEQHF	TGTGCCAGCAGCCAAGAATTTCGTAGCGGGAGAGAATACGAGCAGCACTTC
.	.	TRBV11-1	TRBJ2-1	CASSNMGDIYNEQFF	TGTGCCAGCAGCAACATGGGCGATATTTACAATGAGCAGTTCTTC
few	TRBD2	TRBV7-9	TRBJ2-7	CASSSEGLAGGPDEQYF	TGTGCCAGCAGCTCCGAAGGACTAGCGGGAGGACCCGACGAGCAGTACTTC
.	TRBD1	TRBV5-1	TRBJ1-5	CASSLGGQFHQPQHF	TGCGCCAGCAGCTTGGGGGGACAGTTTCATCAGCCCCAGCATTTT
.	TRBD2	TRBV5-6	TRBJ2-1	CDSSLEISGSGYSEQFF	TGTGACAGCAGCTTGGAGATTAGCGGGAGTGGCTACAGTGAGCAGTTCTTC
few	TRBD1	TRBV5-1	TRBJ1-2	CASRPPGQGYGYTF	TGCGCCAGCAGACCGCCGGGACAGGGGTACGGCTACACCTTC
.	.	TRBV6-5	TRBJ2-7	CTSMGMVSYEQYF	TGTACCAGTATGGGGATGGTCAGCTACGAGCAGTACTTC
few	TRBD2	TRBV12-3/TRBV12-4	TRBJ2-1	CASSKGLAGGRSSYNEQFF	TGTGCCAGCAGTAAAGGACTAGCGGGAGGCCGGAGCTCCTACAATGAGCAGTTCTTC
.	TRBD2	TRBV13	TRBJ2-7	CASSLASGVSYEQYF	TGTGCCAGCAGCTTAGCTAGCGGGGTTTCCTACGAGCAGTACTTC
.	.	TRBV29-1	TRBJ2-7	CGVEDLGREQYF	TGCGGTGTTGAAGATCTAGGGAGAGAGCAGTACTTC
.	.	TRBV4-2	TRBJ2-2	CASSSERANTGEFFF	TGCGCCAGCAGCTCCGAGCGGGCGAACACCGGGGAGTTTTTTTTT
.	TRBD2	TRBV11-3	TRBJ2-1	CASSQTVGLAVVGSYNEQFF	TGTGCCAGCAGCCAAACAGTGGGACTAGCGGTAGTAGGTTCCTACAATGAGCAGTTCTTC
many	.	TRBV29-1	TRBJ2-1	CSVEPGTVGEQFF	TGCAGCGTTGAACCAGGAACAGTAGGTGAGCAGTTCTTC
.	.	TRBV11-2	TRBJ2-2	CASNSDPRDGELFF	TGTGCCAGCAACTCAGACCCGCGAGACGGGGAGTTGTTTTTT
.	.	TRBV5-5	TRBJ2-5	CASSLGGVEETQYF	TGTGCCAGCAGCTTGGGAGGGGTGGAAGAGACCCAGTACTTC
.	TRBD2	TRBV4-1	TRBJ2-1	CASSPGTSGISYNEQFF	TGCGCCAGCAGCCCCGGGACTAGCGGGATCTCCTACAATGAGCAGTTCTTC